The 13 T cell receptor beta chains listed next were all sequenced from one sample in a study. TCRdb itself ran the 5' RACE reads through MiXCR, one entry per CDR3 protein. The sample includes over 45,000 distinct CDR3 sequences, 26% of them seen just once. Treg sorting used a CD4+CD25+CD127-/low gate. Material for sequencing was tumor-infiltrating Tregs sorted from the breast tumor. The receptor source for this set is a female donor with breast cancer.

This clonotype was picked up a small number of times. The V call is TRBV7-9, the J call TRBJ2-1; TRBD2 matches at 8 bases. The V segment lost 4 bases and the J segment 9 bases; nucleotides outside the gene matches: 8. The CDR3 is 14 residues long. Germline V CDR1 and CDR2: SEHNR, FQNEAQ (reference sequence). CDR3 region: CASSSGTRGGEQFF. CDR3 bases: TGTGCCAGCAGCTCCGGGACTAGGGGCGGTGAGCAGTTCTTC.

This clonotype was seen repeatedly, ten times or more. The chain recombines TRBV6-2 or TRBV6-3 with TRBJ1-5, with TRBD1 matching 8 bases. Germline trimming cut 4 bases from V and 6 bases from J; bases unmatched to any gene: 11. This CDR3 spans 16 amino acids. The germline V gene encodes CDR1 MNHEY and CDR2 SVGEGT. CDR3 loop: CASSLTGGAFGQPQHF. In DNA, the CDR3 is TGTGCCAGCAGTTTAACAGGGGGGGCCTTCGGTCAGCCCCAGCATTTT.

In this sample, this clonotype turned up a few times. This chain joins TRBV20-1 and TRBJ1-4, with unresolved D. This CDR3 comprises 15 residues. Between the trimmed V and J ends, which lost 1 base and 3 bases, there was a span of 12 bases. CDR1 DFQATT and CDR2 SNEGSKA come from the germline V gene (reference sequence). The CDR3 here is CSARVPQQPNEKLFF. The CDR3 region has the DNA TGCAGTGCTAGAGTCCCACAACAGCCTAATGAAAAACTGTTTTTT.

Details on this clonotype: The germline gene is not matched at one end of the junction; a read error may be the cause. In DNA form, the CDR3 reads TGCAGTACTAGTCGAGGGACAGTATATGGCTACACCTTC. Protein: CSTSRGTVYGYTF. This chain links TRBV20-1 with TRBJ1-2; 7 bases fit TRBD1. The germline gives CDR1 DFQATT, CDR2 SNEGSKA (reference sequence). CDR3 length: 13 residues.

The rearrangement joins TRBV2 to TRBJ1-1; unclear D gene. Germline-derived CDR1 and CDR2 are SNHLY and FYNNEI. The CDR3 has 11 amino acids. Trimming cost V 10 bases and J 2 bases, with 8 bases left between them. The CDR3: CATRTNTEAFF. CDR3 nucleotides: TGTGCCACGCGTACTAACACTGAAGCTTTCTTT.

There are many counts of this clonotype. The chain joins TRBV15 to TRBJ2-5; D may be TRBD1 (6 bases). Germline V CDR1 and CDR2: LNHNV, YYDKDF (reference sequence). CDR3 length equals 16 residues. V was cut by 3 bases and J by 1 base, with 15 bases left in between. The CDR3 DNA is TGTGCCACCAGCAGTTCCCGGGTCAGGGGCCAAGAGACCCAGTACTTC. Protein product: CATSSSRVRGQETQYF.

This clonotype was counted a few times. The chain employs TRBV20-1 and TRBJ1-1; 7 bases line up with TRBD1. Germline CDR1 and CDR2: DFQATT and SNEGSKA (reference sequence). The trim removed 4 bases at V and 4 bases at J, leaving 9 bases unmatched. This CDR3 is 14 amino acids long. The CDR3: CSATFRQGVTEAFF. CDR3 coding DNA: TGCAGTGCTACGTTCCGACAGGGCGTCACTGAAGCTTTCTTT.

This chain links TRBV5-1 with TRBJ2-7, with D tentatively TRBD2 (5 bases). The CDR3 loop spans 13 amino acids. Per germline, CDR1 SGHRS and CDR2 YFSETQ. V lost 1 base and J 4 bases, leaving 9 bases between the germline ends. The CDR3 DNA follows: TGCGCCAGCAGCTTGTCTGAGGGTTACGAGCAGTACTTC. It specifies CASSLSEGYEQYF.

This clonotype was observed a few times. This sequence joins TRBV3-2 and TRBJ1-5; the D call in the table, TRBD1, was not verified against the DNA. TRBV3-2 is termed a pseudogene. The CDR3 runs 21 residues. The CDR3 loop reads CASSLRPPGQGGYKSNQPQHF. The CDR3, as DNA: TGTGCCAGCAGCCTCCGACCCCCTGGACAGGGCGGATATAAAAGCAATCAGCCCCAGCATTTT.

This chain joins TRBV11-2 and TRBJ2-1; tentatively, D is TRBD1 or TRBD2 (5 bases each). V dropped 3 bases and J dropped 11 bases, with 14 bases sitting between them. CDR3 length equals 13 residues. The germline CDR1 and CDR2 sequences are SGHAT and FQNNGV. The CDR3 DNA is TGTGCCAGCAGCTTCGAGGGGCGAGGACAGCAGTTCTTC. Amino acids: CASSFEGRGQQFF. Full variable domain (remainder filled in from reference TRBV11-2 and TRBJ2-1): EAGVAQSPRYKIIEKRQSVAFWCNPISGHATLYWYQQILGQGPKLLIQFQNNGVVDDSQLPKDRFSAERLKGVDSTLKIQPAKLEDSAVYLCASSFEGRGQQFFGPGTRLTVL.

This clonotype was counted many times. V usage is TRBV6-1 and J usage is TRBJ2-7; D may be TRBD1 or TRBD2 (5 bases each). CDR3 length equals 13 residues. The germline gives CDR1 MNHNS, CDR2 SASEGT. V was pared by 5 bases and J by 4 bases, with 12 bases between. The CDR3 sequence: CASSRGTTYEQYF. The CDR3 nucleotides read TGTGCCAGCAGTCGTGGGACGACTTACGAGCAGTACTTC.

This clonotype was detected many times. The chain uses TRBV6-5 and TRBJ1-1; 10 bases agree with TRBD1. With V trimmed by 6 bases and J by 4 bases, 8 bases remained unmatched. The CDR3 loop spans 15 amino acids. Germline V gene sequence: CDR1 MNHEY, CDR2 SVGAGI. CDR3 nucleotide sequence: TGTGCCAGCAGCCTGGGCCGGGACAGGGGCACTGAAGCTTTCTTT. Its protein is CASSLGRDRGTEAFF.

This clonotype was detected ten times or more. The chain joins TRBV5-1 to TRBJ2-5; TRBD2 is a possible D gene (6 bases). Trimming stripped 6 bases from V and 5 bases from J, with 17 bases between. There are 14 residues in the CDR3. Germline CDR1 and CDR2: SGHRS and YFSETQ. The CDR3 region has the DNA TGCGCCAGCACCAACGGGGGTCGGGGCGAGACCCAGTACTTC. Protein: CASTNGGRGETQYF.